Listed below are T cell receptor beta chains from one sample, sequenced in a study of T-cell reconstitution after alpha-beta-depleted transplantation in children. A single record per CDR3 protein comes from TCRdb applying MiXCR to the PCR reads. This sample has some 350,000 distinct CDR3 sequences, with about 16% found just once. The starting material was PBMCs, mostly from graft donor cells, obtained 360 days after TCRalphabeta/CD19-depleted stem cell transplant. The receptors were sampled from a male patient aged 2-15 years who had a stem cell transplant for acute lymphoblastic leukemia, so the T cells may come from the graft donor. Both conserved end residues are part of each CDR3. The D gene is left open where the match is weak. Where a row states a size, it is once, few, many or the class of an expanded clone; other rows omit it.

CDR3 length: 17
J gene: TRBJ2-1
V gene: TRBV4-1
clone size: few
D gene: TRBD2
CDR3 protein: CASSQDSASGAFNEQFF
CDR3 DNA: TGCGCCAGCAGCCAAGATTCGGCTAGCGGGGCCTTCAATGAGCAGTTCTTC

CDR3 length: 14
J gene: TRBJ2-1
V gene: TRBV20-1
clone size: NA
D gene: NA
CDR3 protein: CSAPKGGAYNEQFF
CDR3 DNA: TGCAGTGCGCCTAAGGGAGGTGCCTACAATGAGCAGTTCTTC

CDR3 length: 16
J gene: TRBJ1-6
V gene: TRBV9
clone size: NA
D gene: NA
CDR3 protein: CASSLTPGTPREPLHF
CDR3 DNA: TGTGCCAGCAGCTTAACCCCCGGGACACCGCGCGAACCCCTCCACTTT

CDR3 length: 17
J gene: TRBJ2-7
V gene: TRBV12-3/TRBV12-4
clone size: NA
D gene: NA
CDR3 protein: CASSKDLYILGRYEQYF
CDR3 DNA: TGTGCCAGCAGCAAGGATCTCTACATCCTGGGGAGATACGAGCAGTACTTC

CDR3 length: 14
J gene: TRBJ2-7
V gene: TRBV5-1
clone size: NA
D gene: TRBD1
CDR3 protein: CASSGTGVSYEQYF
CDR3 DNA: TGCGCCAGCAGCGGGACAGGGGTTTCCTACGAGCAGTACTTC

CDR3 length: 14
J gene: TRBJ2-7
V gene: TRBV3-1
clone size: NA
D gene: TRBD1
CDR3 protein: CASSPTGQPAEQYF
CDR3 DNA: TGTGCCAGCAGCCCCACGGGACAGCCTGCCGAGCAGTACTTC

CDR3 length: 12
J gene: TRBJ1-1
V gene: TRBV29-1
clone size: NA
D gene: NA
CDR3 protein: CSVEGNLAEAFF
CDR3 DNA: TGCAGCGTTGAGGGGAATCTAGCTGAAGCTTTCTTT

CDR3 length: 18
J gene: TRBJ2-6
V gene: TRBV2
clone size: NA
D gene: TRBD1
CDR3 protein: CASSEGDRGVPGANVLTF
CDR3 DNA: TGTGCCAGCAGTGAAGGGGACAGGGGGGTTCCTGGGGCCAACGTCCTGACTTTC

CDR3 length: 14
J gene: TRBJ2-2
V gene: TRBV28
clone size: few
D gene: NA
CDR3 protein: CASSLGTLRGELFF
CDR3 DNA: TGTGCCAGCAGTTTAGGAACGCTTCGCGGGGAGCTGTTTTTT

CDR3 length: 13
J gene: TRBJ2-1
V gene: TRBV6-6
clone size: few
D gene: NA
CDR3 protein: CASSDRYLNEQFF
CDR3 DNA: TGTGCCAGCAGCGACCGATACCTGAATGAGCAGTTCTTC

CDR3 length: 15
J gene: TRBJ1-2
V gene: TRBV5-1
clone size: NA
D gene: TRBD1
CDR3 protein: CASSSLGQGHYGYTF
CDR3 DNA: TGCGCCAGCAGCTCACTCGGACAGGGACACTATGGCTACACCTTC

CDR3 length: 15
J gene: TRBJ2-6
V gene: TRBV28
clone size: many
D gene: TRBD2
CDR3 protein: CASSLGAGGANVLTF
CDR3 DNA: TGTGCCAGCAGTTTGGGAGCGGGAGGGGCCAACGTCCTGACTTTC

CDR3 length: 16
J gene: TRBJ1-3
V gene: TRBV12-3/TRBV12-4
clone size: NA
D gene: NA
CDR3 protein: CASSFGTPFPGNTIYF
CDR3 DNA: TGTGCCAGCAGCTTCGGGACACCCTTTCCTGGAAACACCATATATTTT

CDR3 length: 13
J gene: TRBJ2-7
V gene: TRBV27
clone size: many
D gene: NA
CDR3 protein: CASSRGSSYEQYF
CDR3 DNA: TGTGCCAGCAGCAGGGGCAGCTCCTACGAGCAGTACTTC

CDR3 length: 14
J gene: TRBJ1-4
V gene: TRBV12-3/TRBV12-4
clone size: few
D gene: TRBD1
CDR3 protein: CASRAGQSNEKLFF
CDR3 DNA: TGTGCCAGCCGAGCGGGACAGTCTAATGAAAAACTGTTTTTT

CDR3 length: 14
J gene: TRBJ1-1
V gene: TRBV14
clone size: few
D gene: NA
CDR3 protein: CASRQTGLNTEAFF
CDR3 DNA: TGTGCCAGCAGACAAACAGGGTTGAACACTGAAGCTTTCTTT

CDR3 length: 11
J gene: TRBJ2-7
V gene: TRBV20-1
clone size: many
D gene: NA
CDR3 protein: CSARGENEQYF
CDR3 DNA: TGCAGTGCTAGAGGGGAAAACGAGCAGTACTTC

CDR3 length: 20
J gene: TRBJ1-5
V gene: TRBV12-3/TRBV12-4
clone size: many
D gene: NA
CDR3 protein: CASSFRPWGLSGRGYQPQHF
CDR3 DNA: TGTGCCAGCAGTTTTCGGCCTTGGGGTTTGTCTGGACGGGGTTATCAGCCCCAGCATTTT

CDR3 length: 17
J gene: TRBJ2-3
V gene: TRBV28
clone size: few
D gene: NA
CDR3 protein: CASSDGRGRAMADTQYF
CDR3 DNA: TGTGCCAGCAGTGACGGGAGAGGCAGGGCGATGGCAGATACGCAGTATTTT

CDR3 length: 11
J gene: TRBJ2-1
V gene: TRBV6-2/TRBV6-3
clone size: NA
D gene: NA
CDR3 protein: CATIKPPRQFF
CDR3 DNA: TGTGCCACCATAAAACCGCCCAGACAGTTCTTC

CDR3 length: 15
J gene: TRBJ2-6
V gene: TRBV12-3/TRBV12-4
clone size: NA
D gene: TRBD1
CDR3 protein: CASSLQGPGANVLTF
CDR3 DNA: TGTGCCAGCAGCCTACAGGGGCCTGGGGCCAACGTCCTGACTTTC

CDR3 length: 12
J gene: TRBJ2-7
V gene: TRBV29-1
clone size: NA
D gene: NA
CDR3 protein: CSVEDRDYEQYF
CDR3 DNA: TGCAGCGTTGAAGACCGGGACTACGAGCAGTACTTC

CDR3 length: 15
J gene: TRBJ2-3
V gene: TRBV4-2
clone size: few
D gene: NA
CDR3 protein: CASSQVGDTRATQYF
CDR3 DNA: TGTGCCAGCAGCCAAGTTGGGGATACCCGAGCTACGCAGTATTTT

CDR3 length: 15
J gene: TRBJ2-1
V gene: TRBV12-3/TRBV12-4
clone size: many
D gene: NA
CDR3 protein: CASSVGRDSYNEQFF
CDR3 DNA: TGTGCCAGCAGTGTGGGGCGGGACTCCTACAATGAGCAGTTCTTC

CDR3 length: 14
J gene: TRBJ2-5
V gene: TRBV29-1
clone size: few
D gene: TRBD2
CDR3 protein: CSVVFLAEKETQYF
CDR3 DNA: TGCAGCGTTGTCTTTCTAGCGGAAAAAGAGACCCAGTACTTC

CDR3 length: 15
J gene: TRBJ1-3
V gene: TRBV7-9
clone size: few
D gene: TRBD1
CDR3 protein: CASSHRQGAGNTIYF
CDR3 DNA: TGTGCCAGCAGCCATCGACAGGGCGCTGGAAACACCATATATTTT

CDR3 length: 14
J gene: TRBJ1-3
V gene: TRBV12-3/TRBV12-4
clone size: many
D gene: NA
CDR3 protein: CASSLGTAKNTIYF
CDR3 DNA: TGTGCCAGCAGTTTGGGGACGGCGAAAAACACCATATATTTT

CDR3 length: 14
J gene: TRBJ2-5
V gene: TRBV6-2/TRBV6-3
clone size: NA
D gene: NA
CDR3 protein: CASSSPTWGETQYF
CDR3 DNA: TGTGCCAGCAGTTCCCCTACCTGGGGAGAGACCCAGTACTTC

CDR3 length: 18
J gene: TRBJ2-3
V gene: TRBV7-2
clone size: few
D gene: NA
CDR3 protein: CASSLAQTMRFRADTQYF
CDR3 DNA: TGTGCCAGCAGCTTAGCCCAGACAATGAGGTTCCGCGCAGATACGCAGTATTTT

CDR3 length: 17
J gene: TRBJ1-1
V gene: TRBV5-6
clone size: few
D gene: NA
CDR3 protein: CASSLWGRGSVNTEAFF
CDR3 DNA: TGTGCCAGCAGCTTGTGGGGCAGGGGATCTGTGAACACTGAAGCTTTCTTT

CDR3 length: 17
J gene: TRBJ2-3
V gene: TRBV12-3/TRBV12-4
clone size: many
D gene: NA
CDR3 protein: CASSSRFGEGGTDTQYF
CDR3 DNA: TGTGCCAGCAGTTCCCGCTTTGGAGAGGGTGGCACAGATACGCAGTATTTT

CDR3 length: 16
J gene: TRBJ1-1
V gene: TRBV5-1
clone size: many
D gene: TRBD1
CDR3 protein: CASSLTVGQLNTEAFF
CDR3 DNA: TGCGCCAGCAGCTTAACAGTGGGACAGTTGAACACTGAAGCTTTCTTT

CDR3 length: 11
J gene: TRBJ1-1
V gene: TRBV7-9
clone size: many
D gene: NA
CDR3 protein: CASSLEAEAFF
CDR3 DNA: TGTGCCAGCAGCTTAGAGGCGGAAGCTTTCTTT

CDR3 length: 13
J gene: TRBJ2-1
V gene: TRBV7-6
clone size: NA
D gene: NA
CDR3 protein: CASAWRAGDEQFF
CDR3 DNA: TGTGCCAGCGCTTGGCGGGCCGGGGATGAGCAGTTCTTC

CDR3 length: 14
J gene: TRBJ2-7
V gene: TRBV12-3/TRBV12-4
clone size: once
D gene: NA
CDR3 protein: CASSWGPSPYEQYF
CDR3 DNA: TGTGCCAGCAGTTGGGGTCCTTCCCCCTACGAGCAGTACTTC

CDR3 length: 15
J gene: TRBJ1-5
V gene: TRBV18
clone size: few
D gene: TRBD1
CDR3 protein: CASSPGQASNQPQHF
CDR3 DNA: TGTGCCAGCTCTCCGGGACAGGCTAGCAATCAGCCCCAGCATTTT

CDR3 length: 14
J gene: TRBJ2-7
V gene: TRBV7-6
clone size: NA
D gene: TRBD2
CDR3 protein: CASSSRTSGYEQYF
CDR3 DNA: TGTGCCAGCAGCTCCCGGACTAGCGGCTACGAGCAGTACTTC

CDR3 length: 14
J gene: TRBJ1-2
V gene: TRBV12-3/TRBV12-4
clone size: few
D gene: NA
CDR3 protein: CASSPRDTSYGYTF
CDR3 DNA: TGTGCCAGCAGTCCCCGGGACACCTCCTATGGCTACACCTTC

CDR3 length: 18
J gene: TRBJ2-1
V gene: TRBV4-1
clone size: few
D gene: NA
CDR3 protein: CASSQGPPGERGNNEQFF
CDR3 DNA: TGCGCCAGCAGCCAAGGGCCTCCAGGGGAGCGGGGAAACAATGAGCAGTTCTTC

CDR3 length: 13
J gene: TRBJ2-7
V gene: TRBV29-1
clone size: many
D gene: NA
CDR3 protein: CSAGGGAPYEQYF
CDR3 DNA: TGCAGCGCCGGTGGTGGGGCTCCCTACGAGCAGTACTTC

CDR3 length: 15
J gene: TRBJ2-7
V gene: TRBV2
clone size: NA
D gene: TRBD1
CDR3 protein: CASSDHATGQSEQYF
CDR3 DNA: TGTGCCAGCAGTGATCACGCGACAGGGCAATCCGAGCAGTACTTC

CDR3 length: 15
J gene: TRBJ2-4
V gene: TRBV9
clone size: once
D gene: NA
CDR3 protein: CASFLVPDGRNIQYF
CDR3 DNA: TGTGCCAGCTTTCTAGTCCCGGACGGGCGCAACATTCAGTACTTC

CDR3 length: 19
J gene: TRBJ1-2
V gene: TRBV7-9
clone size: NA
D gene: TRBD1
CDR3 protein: CASSYGGTGGRGPRDGYTF
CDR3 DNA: TGTGCCAGCAGCTACGGCGGGACAGGGGGCCGAGGGCCTCGGGATGGCTACACCTTC

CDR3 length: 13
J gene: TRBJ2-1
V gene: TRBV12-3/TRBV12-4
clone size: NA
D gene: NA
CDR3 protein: CASSRVLFHEQFF
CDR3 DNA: TGTGCCAGCAGCCGGGTCTTATTCCATGAGCAGTTCTTC

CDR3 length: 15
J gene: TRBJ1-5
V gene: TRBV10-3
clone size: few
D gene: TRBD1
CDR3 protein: CAAGGERVGNQPQHF
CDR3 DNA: TGTGCCGCAGGGGGGGAGAGGGTTGGGAATCAGCCCCAGCATTTT

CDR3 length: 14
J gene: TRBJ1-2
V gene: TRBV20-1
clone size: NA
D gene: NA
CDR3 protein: CSARDGRRNYGYTF
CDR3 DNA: TGCAGTGCTAGGGATGGGCGACGAAACTATGGCTACACCTTC

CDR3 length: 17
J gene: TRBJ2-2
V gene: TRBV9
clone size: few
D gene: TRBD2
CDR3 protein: CASSVARAAGDTGELFF
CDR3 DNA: TGTGCCAGCAGCGTAGCCAGGGCAGCGGGAGACACCGGGGAGCTGTTTTTT

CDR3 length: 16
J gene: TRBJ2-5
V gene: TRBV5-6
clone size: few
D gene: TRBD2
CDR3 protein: CASSLASGIWGETQYF
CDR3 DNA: TGTGCCAGCAGCTTGGCTAGCGGGATCTGGGGAGAGACCCAGTACTTC

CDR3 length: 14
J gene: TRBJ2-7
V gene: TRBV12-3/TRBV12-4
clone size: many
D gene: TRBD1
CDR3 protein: CASSFGTGTYEQYF
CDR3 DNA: TGTGCCAGCAGTTTTGGGACAGGAACCTACGAGCAGTACTTC